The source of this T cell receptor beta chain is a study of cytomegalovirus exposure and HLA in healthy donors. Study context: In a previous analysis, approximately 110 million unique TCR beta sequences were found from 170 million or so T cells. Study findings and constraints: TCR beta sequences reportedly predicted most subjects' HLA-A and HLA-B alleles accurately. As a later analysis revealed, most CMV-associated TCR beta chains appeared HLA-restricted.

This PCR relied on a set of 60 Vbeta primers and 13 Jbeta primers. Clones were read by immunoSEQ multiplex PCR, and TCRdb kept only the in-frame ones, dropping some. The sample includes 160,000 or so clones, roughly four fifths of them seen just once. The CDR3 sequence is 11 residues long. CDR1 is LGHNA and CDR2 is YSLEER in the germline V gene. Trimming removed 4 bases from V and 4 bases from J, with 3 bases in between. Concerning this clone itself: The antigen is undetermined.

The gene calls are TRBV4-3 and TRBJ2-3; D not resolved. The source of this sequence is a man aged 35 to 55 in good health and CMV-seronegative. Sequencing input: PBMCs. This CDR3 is CASSRADTQYF. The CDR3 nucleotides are TGCGCCAGCAGCCGCGCAGATACGCAGTATTTT.